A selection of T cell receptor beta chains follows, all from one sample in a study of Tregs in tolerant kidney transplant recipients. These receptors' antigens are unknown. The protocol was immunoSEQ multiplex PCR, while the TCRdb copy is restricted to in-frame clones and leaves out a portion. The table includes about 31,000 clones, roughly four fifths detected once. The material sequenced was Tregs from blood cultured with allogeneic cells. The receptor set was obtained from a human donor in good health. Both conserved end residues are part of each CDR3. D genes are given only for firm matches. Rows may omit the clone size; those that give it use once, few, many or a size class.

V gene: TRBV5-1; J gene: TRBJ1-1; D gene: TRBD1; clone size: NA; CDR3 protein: CASSQRDRGSEAFF; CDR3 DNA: TGCGCCAGCAGCCAGAGGGACAGGGGGTCTGAAGCTTTCTTT
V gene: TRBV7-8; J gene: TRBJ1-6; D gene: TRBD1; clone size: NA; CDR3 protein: CASSVGQGNSPLHF; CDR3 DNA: TGTGCCAGCAGCGTTGGACAGGGAAATTCACCCCTCCACTTT
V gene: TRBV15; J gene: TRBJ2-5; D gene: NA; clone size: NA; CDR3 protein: CATSRVPEGTQYF; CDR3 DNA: TGTGCCACCAGCAGAGTGCCAGAGGGGACCCAGTACTTC
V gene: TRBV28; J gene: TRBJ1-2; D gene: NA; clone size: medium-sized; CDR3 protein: CASSLRSRGYTF; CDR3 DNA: TGTGCCAGCAGTTTAAGGTCAAGGGGCTACACCTTC
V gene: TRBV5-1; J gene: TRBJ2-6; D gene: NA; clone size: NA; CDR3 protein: CASSRTGSQIDWANVLTF; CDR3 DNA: TGCGCCAGCAGCCGAACAGGGAGCCAAATCGACTGGGCCAACGTCCTGACTTTC
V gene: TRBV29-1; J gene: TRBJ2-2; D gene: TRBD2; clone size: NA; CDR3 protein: CSATGLAGATGELFF; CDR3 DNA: TGCAGCGCAACGGGACTAGCGGGGGCCACCGGGGAGCTGTTTTTT
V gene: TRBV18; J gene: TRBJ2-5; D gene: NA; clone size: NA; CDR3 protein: CASSPRGGGETQYF; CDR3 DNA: TGTGCCAGCTCACCGAGGGGCGGCGGAGAGACCCAGTACTTC
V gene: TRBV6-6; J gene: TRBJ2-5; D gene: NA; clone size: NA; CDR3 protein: CATRRGQYF; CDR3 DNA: TGTGCCACCAGAAGGGGCCAGTACTTC
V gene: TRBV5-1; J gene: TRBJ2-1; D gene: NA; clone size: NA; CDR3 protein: CASSLTGNNEQFF; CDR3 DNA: TGCGCCAGCAGCTTGACAGGGAACAATGAGCAGTTCTTC
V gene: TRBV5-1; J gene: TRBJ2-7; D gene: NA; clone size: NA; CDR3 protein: CASSPKGAYEQYF; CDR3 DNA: TGCGCCAGCAGCCCCAAGGGGGCCTACGAGCAGTACTTC
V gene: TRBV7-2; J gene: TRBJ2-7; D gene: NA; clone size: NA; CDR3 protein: CASSGNGNTYEQYF; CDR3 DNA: TGTGCCAGCAGCGGTAACGGGAATACCTACGAGCAGTACTTC
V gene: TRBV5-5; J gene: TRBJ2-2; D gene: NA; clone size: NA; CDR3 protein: CASRGNTGELFF; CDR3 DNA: TGTGCCAGCCGAGGAAACACCGGGGAGCTGTTTTTT
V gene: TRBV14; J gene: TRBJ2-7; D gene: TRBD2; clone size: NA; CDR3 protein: CASSQARLAGEQYF; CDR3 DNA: TGTGCCAGCAGCCAAGCTCGACTAGCTGGGGAGCAGTACTTC
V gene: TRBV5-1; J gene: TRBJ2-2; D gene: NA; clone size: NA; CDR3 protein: CASSFGGELFF; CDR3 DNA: TGCGCCAGCAGCTTTGGGGGGGAGCTGTTTTTT
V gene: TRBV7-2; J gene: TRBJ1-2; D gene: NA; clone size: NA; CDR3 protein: CASSLAGGDYGYTF; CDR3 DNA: TGTGCCAGCAGCTTAGCAGGGGGGGACTATGGCTACACCTTC
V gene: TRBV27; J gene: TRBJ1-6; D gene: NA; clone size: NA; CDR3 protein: CASSLHSYNSPLHF; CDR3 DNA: TGTGCCAGCAGTTTACACTCCTATAATTCACCCCTCCACTTT
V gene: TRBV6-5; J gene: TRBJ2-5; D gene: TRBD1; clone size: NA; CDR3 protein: CASSDRVKTQYF; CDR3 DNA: TGTGCCAGCAGTGACAGGGTTAAGACCCAGTACTTC
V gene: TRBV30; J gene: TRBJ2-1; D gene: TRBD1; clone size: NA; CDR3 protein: CAWRYTGTGYNEQFF; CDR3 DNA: TGTGCCTGGAGGTATACCGGGACAGGGTACAATGAGCAGTTCTTC
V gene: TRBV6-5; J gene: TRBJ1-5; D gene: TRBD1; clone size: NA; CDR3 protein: CASWDRAHQPQHF; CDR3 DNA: TGTGCCAGCTGGGACAGGGCCCATCAGCCCCAGCATTTT
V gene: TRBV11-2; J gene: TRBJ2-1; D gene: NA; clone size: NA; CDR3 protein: CASSAPGTLNEQFF; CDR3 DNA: TGTGCCAGCAGCGCCCCCGGGACACTCAATGAGCAGTTCTTC
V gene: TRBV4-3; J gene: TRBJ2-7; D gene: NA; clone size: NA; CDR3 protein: CASSQVKVGNSYEQYF; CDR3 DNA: TGCGCCAGCAGCCAAGTTAAAGTCGGGAACTCCTACGAGCAGTACTTC
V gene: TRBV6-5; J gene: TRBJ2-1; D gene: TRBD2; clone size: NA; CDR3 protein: CASRRLAGGAHEQFF; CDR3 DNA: TGTGCCAGCAGACGACTAGCGGGAGGTGCCCATGAGCAGTTCTTC